This T cell receptor (beta chain) was found in a study of shared clonotypes between healthy human individuals. In the case of this clone: The same CDR3 can be traced to other DNA sequences in this sample.

Sequencing used immunoSEQ multiplex PCR; TCRdb keeps in-frame clones, though not all of them. The sample includes 2 million to 2.5 million clones, approximately 94% of them seen just once. The ends were cut back, 0 bases at V and 1 base at J, with 9 bases in the middle. Germline V CDR1 and CDR2: GTSNPN, SVGIG (reference sequence). The CDR3 extends over 14 amino acids. The sequenced sample was naive CD4+ T cells sorted from blood. Subset described: CD45RA+ positively selected. This TCR was sampled from a man between 18 and 35 years old in good health. V usage is TRBV30 and J usage is TRBJ2-5; perhaps TRBD2 as D (5 bases). The CDR3 bases are TGTGCCTGGAGTGTAGGAGGAACCCAAGAGACCCAGTACTTC. Its protein product is CAWSVGGTQETQYF.